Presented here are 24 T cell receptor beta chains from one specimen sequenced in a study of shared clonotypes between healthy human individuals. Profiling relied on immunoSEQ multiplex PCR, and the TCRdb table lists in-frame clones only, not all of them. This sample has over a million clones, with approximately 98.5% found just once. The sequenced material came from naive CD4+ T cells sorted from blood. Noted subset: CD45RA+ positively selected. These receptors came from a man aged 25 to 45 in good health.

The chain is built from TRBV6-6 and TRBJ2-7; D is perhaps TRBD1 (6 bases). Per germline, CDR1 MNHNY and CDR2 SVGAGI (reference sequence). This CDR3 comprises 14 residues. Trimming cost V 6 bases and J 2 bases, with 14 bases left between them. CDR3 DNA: TGTGCCAGCAGAACCAGGGACACTGCCTACGAGCAGTACTTC. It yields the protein CASRTRDTAYEQYF.

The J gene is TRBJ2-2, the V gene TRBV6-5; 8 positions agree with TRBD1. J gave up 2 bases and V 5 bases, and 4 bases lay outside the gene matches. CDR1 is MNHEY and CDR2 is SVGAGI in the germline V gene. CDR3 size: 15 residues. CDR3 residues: CASSRTGINTGELFF. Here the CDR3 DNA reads TGTGCCAGCAGTAGGACAGGGATAAACACCGGGGAGCTGTTTTTT.

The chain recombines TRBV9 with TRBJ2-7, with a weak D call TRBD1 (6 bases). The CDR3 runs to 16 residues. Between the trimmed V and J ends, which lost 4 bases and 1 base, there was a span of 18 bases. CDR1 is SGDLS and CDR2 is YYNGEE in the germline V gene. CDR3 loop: CASSLTSGAQSYEQYF. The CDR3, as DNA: TGTGCCAGCAGCCTCACCTCAGGGGCGCAATCCTACGAGCAGTACTTC. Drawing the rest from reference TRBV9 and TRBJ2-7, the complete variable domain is DSGVTQTPKHLITATGQRVTLRCSPRSGDLSVYWYQQSLDQGLQFLIQYYNGEERAKGNILERFSAQQFPDLHSELNLSSLELGDSALYFCASSLTSGAQSYEQYFGPGTRLTVT.

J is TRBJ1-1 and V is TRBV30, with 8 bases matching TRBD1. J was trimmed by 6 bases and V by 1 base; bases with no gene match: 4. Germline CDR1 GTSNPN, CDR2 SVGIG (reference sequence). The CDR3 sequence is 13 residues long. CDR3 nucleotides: TGTGCCTGGAGTGCGGACAGGGCGGCTGAAGCTTTCTTT. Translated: CAWSADRAAEAFF.

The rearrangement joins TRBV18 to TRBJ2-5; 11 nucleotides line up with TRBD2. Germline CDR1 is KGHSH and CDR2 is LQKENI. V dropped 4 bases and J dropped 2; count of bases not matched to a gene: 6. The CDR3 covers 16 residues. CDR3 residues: CASSRRRTSGQETQYF. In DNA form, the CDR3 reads TGTGCCAGCTCACGCCGTCGGACTAGCGGGCAAGAGACCCAGTACTTC.

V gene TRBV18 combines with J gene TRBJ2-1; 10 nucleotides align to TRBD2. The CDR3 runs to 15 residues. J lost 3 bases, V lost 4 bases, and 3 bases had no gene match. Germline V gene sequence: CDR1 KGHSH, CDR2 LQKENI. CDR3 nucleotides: TGTGCCAGCTCACGGACTAGCGGCAACTACAATGAGCAGTTCTTC. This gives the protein CASSRTSGNYNEQFF.

Written as DNA, the CDR3 is TGTGCCAGCAGCCCCAGTAGGGGAAGGGCGGACGAGCAGTACTTC. Amino acids: CASSPSRGRADEQYF. This rearrangement joins TRBV6-6 to TRBJ2-7, with TRBD1 as a possible D gene (5 bases). Trimming took off 6 bases at V and 5 bases at J, with 20 bases between the two ends. CDR1 MNHNY and CDR2 SVGAGI come from the germline V gene (reference sequence). CDR3 length: 15 residues.

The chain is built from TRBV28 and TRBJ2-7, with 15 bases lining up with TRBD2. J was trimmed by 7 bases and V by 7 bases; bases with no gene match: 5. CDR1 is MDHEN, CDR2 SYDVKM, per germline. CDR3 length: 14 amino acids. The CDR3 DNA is TGTGCCAGCACCACGGGGACTAGCGGGAGGGAGCAGTACTTC. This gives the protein CASTTGTSGREQYF.

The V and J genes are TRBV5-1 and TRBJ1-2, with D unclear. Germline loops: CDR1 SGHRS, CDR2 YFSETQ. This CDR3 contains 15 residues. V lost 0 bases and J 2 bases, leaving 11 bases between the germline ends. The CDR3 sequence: CASSLDRRYNYGYTF. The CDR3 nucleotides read TGCGCCAGCAGCTTGGATCGCCGATACAACTATGGCTACACCTTC.

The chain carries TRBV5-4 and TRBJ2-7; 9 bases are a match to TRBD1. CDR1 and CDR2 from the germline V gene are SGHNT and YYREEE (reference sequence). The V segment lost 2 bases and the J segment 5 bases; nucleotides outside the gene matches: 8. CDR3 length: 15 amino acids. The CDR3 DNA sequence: TGTGCCAGCAGCTTCCCGGGGGACAGGGTCCACGAGCAGTACTTC. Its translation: CASSFPGDRVHEQYF.

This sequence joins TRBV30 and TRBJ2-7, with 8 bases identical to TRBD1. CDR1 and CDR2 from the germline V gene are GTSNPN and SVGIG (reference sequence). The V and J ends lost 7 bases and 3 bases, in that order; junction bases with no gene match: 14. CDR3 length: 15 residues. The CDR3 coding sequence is TGTGCCTTAAAAGATCCGGGACAGGTTCTCTACGAGCAGTACTTC. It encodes CALKDPGQVLYEQYF.

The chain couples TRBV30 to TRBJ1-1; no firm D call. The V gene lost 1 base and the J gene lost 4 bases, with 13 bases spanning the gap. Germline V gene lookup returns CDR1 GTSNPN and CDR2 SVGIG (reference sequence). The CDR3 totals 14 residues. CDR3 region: CAWSEDWRGTEAFF. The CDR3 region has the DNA TGTGCCTGGAGTGAGGATTGGCGGGGCACTGAAGCTTTCTTT.

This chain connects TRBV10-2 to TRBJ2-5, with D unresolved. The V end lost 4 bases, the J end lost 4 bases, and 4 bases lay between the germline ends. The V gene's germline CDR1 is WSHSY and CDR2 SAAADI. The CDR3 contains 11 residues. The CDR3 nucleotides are TGCGCCAGCAGTGGTTTAGAGACCCAGTACTTC. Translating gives CASSGLETQYF.

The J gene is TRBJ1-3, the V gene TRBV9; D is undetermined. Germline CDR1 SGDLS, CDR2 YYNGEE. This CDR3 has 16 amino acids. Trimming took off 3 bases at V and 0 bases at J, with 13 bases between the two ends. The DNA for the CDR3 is TGTGCCAGCAGCGCAGGAGGTACGAACTCTGGAAACACCATATATTTT. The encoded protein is CASSAGGTNSGNTIYF. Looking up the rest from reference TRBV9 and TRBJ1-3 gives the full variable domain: DSGVTQTPKHLITATGQRVTLRCSPRSGDLSVYWYQQSLDQGLQFLIQYYNGEERAKGNILERFSAQQFPDLHSELNLSSLELGDSALYFCASSAGGTNSGNTIYFGEGSWLTVV.

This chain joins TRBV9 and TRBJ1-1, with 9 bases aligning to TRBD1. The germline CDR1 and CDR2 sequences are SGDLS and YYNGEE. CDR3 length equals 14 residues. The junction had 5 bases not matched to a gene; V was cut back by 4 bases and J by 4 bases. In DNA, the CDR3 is TGTGCCAGCAGCCCACAGGGGGCGGCCACTGAAGCTTTCTTT. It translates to CASSPQGAATEAFF.

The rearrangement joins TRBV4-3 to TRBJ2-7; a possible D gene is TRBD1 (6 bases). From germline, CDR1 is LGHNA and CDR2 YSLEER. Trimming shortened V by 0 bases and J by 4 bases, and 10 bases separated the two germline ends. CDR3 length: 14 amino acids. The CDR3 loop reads CASSQEMGAYEQYF. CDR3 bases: TGCGCCAGCAGCCAAGAAATGGGGGCTTACGAGCAGTACTTC.

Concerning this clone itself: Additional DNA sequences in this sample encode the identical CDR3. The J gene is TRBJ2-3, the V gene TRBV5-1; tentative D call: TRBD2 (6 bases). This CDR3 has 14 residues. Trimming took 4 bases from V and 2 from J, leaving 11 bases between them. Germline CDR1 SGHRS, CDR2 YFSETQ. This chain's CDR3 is CASSHGTATDTQYF. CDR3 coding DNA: TGCGCCAGCAGCCACGGGACTGCCACAGATACGCAGTATTTT.

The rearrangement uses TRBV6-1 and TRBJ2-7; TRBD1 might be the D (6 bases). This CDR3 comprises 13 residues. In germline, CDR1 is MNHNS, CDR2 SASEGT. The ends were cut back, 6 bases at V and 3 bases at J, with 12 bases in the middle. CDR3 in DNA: TGTGCCAGCAGGATCGCACAGGGCTACGAGCAGTACTTC. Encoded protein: CASRIAQGYEQYF.

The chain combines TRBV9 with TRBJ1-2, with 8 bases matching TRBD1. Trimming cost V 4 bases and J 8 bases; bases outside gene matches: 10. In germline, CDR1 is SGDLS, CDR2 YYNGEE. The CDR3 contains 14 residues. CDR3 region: CASSTPSGGGGYTF. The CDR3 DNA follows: TGTGCCAGCAGCACCCCTTCAGGGGGCGGAGGCTACACCTTC. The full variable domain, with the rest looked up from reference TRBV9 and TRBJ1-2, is DSGVTQTPKHLITATGQRVTLRCSPRSGDLSVYWYQQSLDQGLQFLIQYYNGEERAKGNILERFSAQQFPDLHSELNLSSLELGDSALYFCASSTPSGGGGYTFGSGTRLTVV.

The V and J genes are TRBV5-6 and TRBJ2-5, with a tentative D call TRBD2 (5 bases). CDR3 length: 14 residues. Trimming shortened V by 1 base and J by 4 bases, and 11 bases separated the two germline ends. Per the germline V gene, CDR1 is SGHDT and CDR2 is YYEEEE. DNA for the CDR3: TGTGCCAGCAGCTTGACAAGCGGAGGAGAGACCCAGTACTTC. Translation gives CASSLTSGGETQYF.

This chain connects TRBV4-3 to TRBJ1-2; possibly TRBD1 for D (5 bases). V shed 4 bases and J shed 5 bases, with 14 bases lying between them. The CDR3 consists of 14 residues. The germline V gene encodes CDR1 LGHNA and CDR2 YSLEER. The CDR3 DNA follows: TGCGCCAGCAGCCCGGACAACTCGGTATATGGCTACACCTTC. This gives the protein CASSPDNSVYGYTF.

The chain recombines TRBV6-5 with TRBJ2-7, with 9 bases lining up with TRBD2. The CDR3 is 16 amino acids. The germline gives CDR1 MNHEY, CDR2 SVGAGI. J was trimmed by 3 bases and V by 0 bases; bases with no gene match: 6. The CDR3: CASSYSVLAGNYEQYF. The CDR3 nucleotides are TGTGCCAGCAGTTACTCGGTACTAGCGGGCAACTACGAGCAGTACTTC.

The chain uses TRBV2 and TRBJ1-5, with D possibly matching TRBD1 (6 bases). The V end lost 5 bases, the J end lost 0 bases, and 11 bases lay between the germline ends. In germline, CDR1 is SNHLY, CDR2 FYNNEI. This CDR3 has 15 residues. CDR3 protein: CASSRQEASNQPQHF. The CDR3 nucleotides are TGTGCCAGCAGTAGACAGGAAGCTAGCAATCAGCCCCAGCATTTT.

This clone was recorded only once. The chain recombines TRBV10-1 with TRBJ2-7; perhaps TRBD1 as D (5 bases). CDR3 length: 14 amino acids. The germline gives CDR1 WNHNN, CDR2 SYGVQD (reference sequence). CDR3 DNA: TGCGCTCCTTCGTCGCCAGGGCGGTCCTACGAGCAGTACTTC. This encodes CAPSSPGRSYEQYF.